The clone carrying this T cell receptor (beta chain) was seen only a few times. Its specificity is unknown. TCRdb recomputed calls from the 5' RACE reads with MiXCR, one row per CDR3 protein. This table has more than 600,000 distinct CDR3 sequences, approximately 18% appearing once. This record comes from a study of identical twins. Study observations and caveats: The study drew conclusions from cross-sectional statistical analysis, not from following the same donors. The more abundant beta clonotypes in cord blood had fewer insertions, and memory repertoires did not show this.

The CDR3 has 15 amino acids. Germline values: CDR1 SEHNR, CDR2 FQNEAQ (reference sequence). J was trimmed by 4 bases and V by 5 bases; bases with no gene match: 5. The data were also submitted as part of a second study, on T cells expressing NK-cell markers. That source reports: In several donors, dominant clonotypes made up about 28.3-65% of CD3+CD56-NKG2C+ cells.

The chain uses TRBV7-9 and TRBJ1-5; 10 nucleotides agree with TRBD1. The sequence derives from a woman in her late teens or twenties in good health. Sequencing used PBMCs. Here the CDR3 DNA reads TGTGCCAGCAGCACGACAGGGGGCGGGAATCAGCCCCAGCATTTT. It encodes CASSTTGGGNQPQHF.